This TCR beta chain was captured by sequencing in a study of OX40 agonist ivuxolimab in advanced cancers. Study observations and caveats: Which antigen the expanded peripheral T cells recognized is unknown.

This clone has ten or more counts. What it binds is unknown. Sequencing used immunoSEQ multiplex PCR; TCRdb keeps in-frame clones, though not all of them. The sample has some 62,000 clones; about four fifths are singletons. This clonotype was sampled from an adult with an advanced solid tumor such as melanoma, head and neck, liver or kidney cancer. The source was CD4+ or CD8+ T cells sorted from blood, collected in a trial of the OX40 agonist ivuxolimab.

The CDR3 loop is CASSIRRGGETDTQYF. The CDR3 nucleotides read TGTGCCAGCAGCATCCGAAGGGGGGGGGAAACAGATACGCAGTATTTT. The chain links TRBV9 to TRBJ2-3, with a weak D call TRBD2 (7 bases). There are 16 residues in the CDR3. Trimming stripped 4 bases from V and 3 bases from J, with 18 bases between. Germline CDR1 SGDLS, CDR2 YYNGEE.